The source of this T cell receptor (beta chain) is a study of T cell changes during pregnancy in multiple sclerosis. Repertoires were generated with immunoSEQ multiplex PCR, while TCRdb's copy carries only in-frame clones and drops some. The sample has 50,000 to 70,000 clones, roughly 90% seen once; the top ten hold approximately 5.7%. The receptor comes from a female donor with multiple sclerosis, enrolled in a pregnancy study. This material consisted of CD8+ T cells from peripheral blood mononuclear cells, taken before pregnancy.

CDR3 protein: CASSLPIGESYTF. CDR3 coding DNA: TGTGCCAGCAGCCTACCTATTGGAGAGAGCTACACCTTC. The V gene is TRBV5-4, the J gene TRBJ1-2; D not resolved. CDR3 length: 13 amino acids. V lost 4 bases and J lost 9, with 16 bases in between. Germline CDR1 reads SGHNT; CDR2 reads YYREEE (reference sequence).